This TCR beta chain was recorded in a study of cytomegalovirus exposure and HLA in healthy donors (dated by TCRdb to 2017 to 2019). With respect to the entire study: In an earlier analysis of approximately 500 of the donors, roughly 300 Gb of sequence data and 100 million or so unique TCR beta sequences from 180 million or so T cells were reported. Both class I and class II loci were covered by HLA typing, at four-digit resolution. An earlier analysis of 587 of the donors applied high-throughput TCR beta sequencing to assess whether each TCR beta V gene segment acted as functional or pseudogenic. Across roughly 420 genotyped donors of the cohort, an average of about 220,000 unique TCR beta nucleotide sequences per donor were sequenced, and around 19% of those sequences were non-productive. Genome-wide SNP genotypes for about 65% of the roughly 670 donors were used in a later genetic analysis, which treated that subset as a discovery cohort. In addition to the first cohort of 650 to 800 subjects, a separate validation cohort of 130 or so different subjects was used. The study was designed to test whether signatures of past pathogen exposure could be identified by cataloging public T cell receptors. To study patterns of TCR occurrence, a later analysis re-analyzed previously published TCR beta repertoires from around 660 donors and added high-resolution HLA genotyping. All discovery cohort repertoires had been generated on a single sequencing platform. Among the roughly 410 genotyped donors, around 81% belonged to the genetic ancestry cluster associated with self-reported Caucasian donors. In the later analysis, no new phenotypic data were used to find candidate immune exposures; instead, reliance was placed on TCR beta sequences and their occurrence across donors. To predict cytomegalovirus infection status, the study brought together high-throughput TCR immunosequencing, statistical association of individual TCRs with disease status, and machine learning. A handful of DR-DQ haplotypes were treated as single units for association and clustering because of strong linkage in the cohort. The study profiled the T cell repertoires of under 700 subjects by immunosequencing and related them to cytomegalovirus serostatus. The number of typed donors differed by locus: about 620-640 for A, B, C, DRB1 and DQB1; approximately 530 for DQA1; fewer than 610 for DPA1; and some 450 for DPB1. Approximately 300 gigabases of sequencing data and approximately 92 million unique TCR sequences made up an early release that covered over 550 HLA-typed donors. Donor age, sex, ethnicity and CMV serostatus were compiled together with the repertoire data. What the authors observed across the whole study: In a later analysis, HLA-associated TCR beta chains showed more clonal expansion and lower generation probabilities than non-associated chains that were equally common. The study listed 164 TCR beta chains as associated with cytomegalovirus. In both the original and validation cohorts, the classifier was reported to diagnose cytomegalovirus status with high specificity and sensitivity. An association between a missense DCLRE1C variant and V-gene and J-gene trimming of TCR beta chains was found in a later genetic analysis and replicated in an independent cohort. A cluster of highly shared sequence variants was judged likely to represent a technical artifact of the sequencing pipeline. Because HLA typing was missing for some donors at each locus, association tests included only the typed subset. Only TCR beta chains were sequenced in this cohort, and the absence of alpha or paired-chain data limited detectable features. Because the 87-base-pair reads could not distinguish some IMGT-functional V segments, including TRBV6-2 and TRBV6-3, those segments were excluded. When HLA alleles, especially DR and DQ, strongly co-occurred, TCR associations were difficult to assign to individual alleles. Correlated functional status among segregating V segments might be attributable to linkage disequilibrium, but an unknown experimental factor could not be ruled out. Most TCR sequences were seen in very few donors, while some public TCRs were found in many individuals. The authors suggested that the approach could potentially be generalized to other disease states and immunological phenotypes. A further reported finding was that TCR beta sequences accurately predicted the HLA-A and HLA-B alleles for most subjects in the first cohort. Several of the top co-occurrence clusters appeared to be linked to parvovirus B19, influenza, CMV and Epstein-Barr virus, according to a later analysis. In an earlier analysis of 587 of the donors, most TCR beta V segments appeared in productive rearrangements about 90% or about 30% of the time, broadly matching IMGT annotations. Because counts were too low, some 16 rarely observed V segments, including chromosome 9 orphons, were excluded from the earlier analysis of 587 of the donors. The only immune exposure information available for the cohort was CMV serostatus. Sequencing depth was assumed to be roughly uniform across donors in the presence/absence analyses, though that assumption may not hold. In a later genetic analysis, fewer N-insertions in productive TCRs were reported among donors in an Asian-associated ancestry cluster than the approximately 710-donor mean. According to a later analysis, most CMV-associated TCR beta chains appeared to be HLA-restricted, and the HLA associations seemed to be driven largely by CMV exposure. Specific HLA alleles were associated with 18,000 or so TCR beta sequences at a false discovery rate of 0.05 in a later analysis. A later analysis found that TCR association rates varied across HLA loci, with DRB1 alleles showing the most associated TCRs and HLA-C alleles the fewest. In vitro tests confirmed that a few of the cytomegalovirus-associated TCR beta chains recognize cytomegalovirus antigens.

A note on this clone: This receptor's antigen is unknown. No base qualities exist here, and no much larger clone lies one base off it.

Library creation used the immunoSEQ multiplex PCR assay. For the multiplex PCR, a mixture combining 60 forward primers for TCR Vbeta segments and 13 reverse primers for TCR Jbeta segments was used. Amplification of the CDR3 region of rearranged TCR beta genes was performed with a multiplex PCR assay on genomic DNA. The Illumina HiSeq System was used to sequence the amplified TCR beta libraries as 87-base-pair reads. From the authors' description of their analysis: A later analysis counted about 80 million unique TCR beta chains across the 640 or so repertoires, and roughly 10 million of these chains were shared by at least two donors. Raw reads were error-corrected and collapsed into unique sequences by a nearest-neighbor algorithm in which closely related sequences were merged to remove PCR and sequencing errors. V, D and J gene segments were assigned by aligning CDR3 sequences to IMGT reference sequences. For a sequence to be retained, a match of at least six nucleotides was required to both a V gene segment and a J gene segment. A rearrangement was called productive if the CDR3 had no stop codons and remained in frame with V and J, and every other rearrangement was called non-productive. Following IMGT convention, CDR3 was defined as the stretch from the second conserved V-encoded cysteine up to the conserved J-encoded phenylalanine. In an earlier analysis of 550 to 650 of the donors, sequences lacking an unambiguous match to a single V gene segment were excluded. An earlier analysis of fewer than 750 of the donors classified V segments as functional when productive rearrangements were above 56.7% and as segregating when the standard deviation between donors was above 5%. A statistical classification framework was built to diagnose cytomegalovirus status from the catalog of TCR beta chain sequences. V and J gene assignment, in a later analysis, came from comparing TCR nucleotide sequences with IMGT/GENE-DB human TR gene sequences. Using the TCRdist pipeline, a later analysis assigned CDR3 sequences along with most-parsimonious VDJ recombination scenarios. A later analysis defined each TCR beta chain by its CDR3 amino acid sequence plus V-gene family, and excluded reads lacking a unique V-gene family. In a later analysis, several hundred highly shared, low-generation-probability nucleotide sequences were removed to address suspected cross-contamination and a sequencing artifact. For each public chain, a later analysis derived a clonal expansion index from normalized ranks of inferred template counts within each repertoire. A later analysis computed generation probabilities with a VDJ recombination model fitted to out-of-frame rearrangements, and checked the results against IGoR. In a later analysis, hypergeometric tests were used to score TCR-TCR, TCR-HLA and TCR-CMV co-occurrence, with a repertoire-size bias correction applied to TCR pairs. A later analysis estimated false discovery rates by permuting HLA or CMV assignments 20 times. In a later analysis, co-occurring TCRs were grouped using DBSCAN, and TCRdist sequence similarity was added for clustering within HLA-allele-positive subsets. Repertoires with fewer than 30,000 or more than 120,000 public chains, plus five repertoires with anomalous nucleotide sharing, were excluded from co-occurrence clustering. Entries here come from immuneACCESS through TCRdb and include only in-frame sequences with V and J called. Some clones fail to appear in such tables; in the studies checked, an unresolved V gene covers under half of the shortfall, and the cause of the remainder is unknown. The DNA gave D and trimming, while V, J and clone size come from that table. Here the sample has roughly 100,000 clones; over 65% occur a single time. Clones ranked in the top ten supply 7% to 10% of the sample.

The cohort was made up of 666 healthy bone marrow donors. At the time of sampling, every cohort member was nominally healthy, though immune exposures that went unrecorded were likely present. The donor tested CMV seropositive, placing the donor among the 289 seropositive members of the cohort. A peripheral blood sample was collected from each donor, and TCR beta sequencing was performed on peripheral blood mononuclear cells. Genomic DNA was extracted from the blood cell samples with the Qiagen DNeasy Blood Extraction Kit. Including the terminal cysteine and phenylalanine, the CDR3 comprises 16 residues. Of all the DNA, just the CDR3 is kept, 48 bases in frame from base 1. A distance of 20 bases separates the germline ends of V and J, which lose 5 bases and 7 bases respectively. Taken from the germline V gene (reference sequence), the CDR1 and CDR2 loops are SEHNR and FQNEAQ.

The sequence derives from a man aged 35 to 55 in good health and CMV-seropositive. The sequence is built from TRBV7-9 and TRBJ1-4; tentative D gene TRBD1, with 5 bases matching. What was sequenced was PBMCs. In nucleotides, the sequence is TGTGCCAGCAGCGAAGAAGGCGGGACTGCCACTGAAAAACTGTTTTTT. It encodes CASSEEGGTATEKLFF.